The rows below give T cell receptor beta chains drawn from one sample of a study of blood T cell repertoires in COVID-19. Assay used: immunoSEQ multiplex PCR; TCRdb lists only in-frame clones, some missing. The sample yields 400,000 to 450,000 clones, 86% seen once. The material sequenced was peripheral blood. The receptors stem from a woman under 40 with active or convalescent COVID-19. Each CDR3 is given with its conserved first and last residue. D genes are given only for firm matches. Rows give clone size only sometimes, using once, few, many, or a class for an expanded clone.

j_gene,v_gene,abundance,d_gene,CDR3aa,CDR3nt
TRBJ2-1,TRBV10-3,NA,TRBD1,CAISKQGNTYNEQFF,TGTGCCATCAGTAAACAGGGGAATACCTACAATGAGCAGTTCTTC
TRBJ2-1,TRBV10-3,NA,NA,CAISDGAAPPNNEQFF,TGTGCCATCAGTGATGGGGCGGCCCCCCCTAACAATGAGCAGTTCTTC
TRBJ2-6,TRBV5-1,NA,TRBD1,CASSPAGQGFSGANVLTF,TGCGCCAGCAGCCCGGCGGGACAGGGGTTTTCTGGGGCCAACGTCCTGACTTTC
TRBJ2-1,TRBV27,few,NA,CASSLSAGYNEQFF,TGTGCCAGCAGTTTATCCGCAGGGTACAATGAGCAGTTCTTC
TRBJ1-1,TRBV5-1,NA,NA,CASSLAVGGLREAFF,TGCGCCAGCAGCTTGGCGGTGGGGGGACTTAGGGAAGCTTTCTTT
TRBJ2-3,TRBV6-1,NA,TRBD2,CASREALAGSDTQYF,TGTGCCAGCAGAGAAGCCCTAGCGGGGTCAGATACGCAGTATTTT
TRBJ1-3,TRBV5-1,few,TRBD1,CASSTGQGMTTIYF,TGCGCCAGCAGCACGGGACAGGGCATGACCACCATATATTTT
TRBJ2-3,TRBV10-1,NA,NA,CASARQTDTQYF,TGCGCCAGCGCTCGACAGACAGATACGCAGTATTTT
TRBJ1-3,TRBV6-5,NA,NA,CASSTSGTPGNTIYF,TGTGCCAGCAGTACCTCCGGGACACCCGGAAACACCATATATTTT
TRBJ1-4,TRBV5-1,NA,NA,CASSLTEGHEKLFF,TGCGCCAGCAGCCTGACAGAAGGACATGAAAAACTGTTTTTT
TRBJ1-3,TRBV5-4,NA,NA,CASSLQGDSSGNTIYF,TGTGCCAGCAGCTTACAGGGAGATAGCTCTGGAAACACCATATATTTT
TRBJ2-2,TRBV18,NA,NA,CASSPQRLNTGELFF,TGTGCCAGCTCACCACAGCGGCTGAACACCGGGGAGCTGTTTTTT
TRBJ1-1,TRBV5-1,NA,NA,CASSPAVRLVNTEAFF,TGCGCCAGCAGCCCTGCAGTGCGGTTGGTGAACACTGAAGCTTTCTTT
TRBJ1-3,TRBV19,NA,NA,CASSRGSGSSGNTIYF,TGTGCCAGTAGTAGGGGGAGCGGGAGCTCTGGAAACACCATATATTTT
TRBJ2-3,TRBV19,NA,NA,CASSIVPGASTDTQYF,TGTGCCAGTAGTATAGTCCCCGGTGCTAGCACAGATACGCAGTATTTT
TRBJ2-7,TRBV30,NA,TRBD2,CAWRLGGSSYEQYF,TGTGCCTGGAGATTAGGCGGGAGCTCCTACGAGCAGTACTTC
TRBJ2-5,TRBV4-1,NA,TRBD2,CASSQQPGLAETQYF,TGCGCCAGCAGCCAGCAACCGGGACTAGCGGAGACCCAGTACTTC
TRBJ2-7,TRBV11-2,NA,NA,CASSSQGTSYEQYF,TGTGCCAGCAGCTCCCAGGGGACATCCTACGAGCAGTACTTC
TRBJ1-1,TRBV6-5,NA,NA,CASSRQMNTEAFF,TGTGCCAGCAGTCGACAGATGAACACTGAAGCTTTCTTT
TRBJ1-3,TRBV19,NA,TRBD1,CASSPTDRGLGNTIYF,TGTGCCAGTAGTCCCACGGACAGGGGGCTTGGAAACACCATATATTTT
TRBJ2-7,TRBV5-1,NA,TRBD1,CASSRGQGPSYEQYF,TGCGCCAGCAGCCGGGGACAGGGACCTTCCTACGAGCAGTACTTC
TRBJ1-1,TRBV12-3/TRBV12-4,NA,TRBD1,CASSGTGDTEAFF,TGTGCCAGCAGCGGGACAGGGGACACTGAAGCTTTCTTT
TRBJ1-1,TRBV19,NA,NA,CASRAVNTEAFF,TGTGCCAGTAGGGCTGTGAACACTGAAGCTTTCTTT
TRBJ2-7,TRBV6-5,NA,NA,CASSYGRVYEQYF,TGTGCCAGCAGTTACGGCAGGGTCTACGAGCAGTACTTC
TRBJ2-3,TRBV6-2/TRBV6-3,NA,TRBD2,CASSSDPGTSLRDTQYF,TGTGCCAGCAGCTCCGATCCCGGGACTAGTCTTCGAGATACGCAGTATTTT
TRBJ1-2,TRBV15,NA,NA,CATSLRVNRDILFYGYTF,TGTGCCACCAGCCTCCGAGTCAACCGGGACATTCTTTTCTATGGCTACACCTTC
TRBJ1-2,TRBV27,NA,TRBD1,CASSDRTGAVDGYTF,TGTGCCAGCAGTGATCGGACAGGGGCGGTAGATGGCTACACCTTC
TRBJ1-2,TRBV27,once,NA,CASSFSSVDGYTF,TGTGCCAGCAGTTTTTCTTCTGTCGATGGCTACACCTTC
TRBJ1-2,TRBV3-1/TRBV3-2,NA,NA,CASSQDQGGPGYTF,TGTGCCAGCAGCCAAGACCAGGGAGGGCCTGGCTACACCTTC
TRBJ1-3,TRBV15,NA,TRBD1,CATSRNRDSSGNTIYF,TGTGCCACCAGCAGGAACAGGGACAGCTCTGGAAACACCATATATTTT
TRBJ2-7,TRBV5-5,NA,TRBD1,CASSIGTGGYYEQYF,TGTGCCAGCAGCATTGGCACAGGGGGCTACTACGAGCAGTACTTC
TRBJ1-1,TRBV2,NA,NA,CASSEYSIIEAFF,TGTGCCAGCAGTGAATACAGTATAATTGAAGCTTTCTTT
TRBJ2-1,TRBV21-1,NA,NA,CASTPGLAGDDSYNEQFF,TGTGCCAGCACTCCGGGACTAGCGGGAGACGACTCCTACAATGAGCAGTTCTTC
TRBJ1-6,TRBV2,NA,TRBD1,CASSEAFGSGTGGKSYNSPLHF,TGTGCCAGCAGTGAAGCTTTCGGTTCCGGGACAGGGGGCAAATCGTATAATTCACCCCTCCACTTT
TRBJ1-2,TRBV5-1,NA,NA,CASSLGGVEYGYTF,TGCGCCAGCAGCTTGGGCGGGGTCGAATATGGCTACACCTTC
TRBJ2-5,TRBV10-3,NA,NA,CAISEVEGGVIVGAETQYF,TGTGCCATCAGTGAGGTGGAGGGCGGGGTAATCGTAGGCGCGGAGACCCAGTACTTC
TRBJ2-1,TRBV15,NA,NA,CATSPSEKGNNEQFF,TGTGCCACCAGCCCAAGCGAAAAAGGTAACAATGAGCAGTTCTTC
TRBJ2-2,TRBV14,NA,NA,CASSQGTGWTGELFF,TGTGCCAGCAGCCAAGGAACAGGGTGGACCGGGGAGCTGTTTTTT
TRBJ1-5,TRBV7-9,NA,NA,CASSSASGNQPQHF,TGTGCCAGCAGCTCAGCTAGTGGCAATCAGCCCCAGCATTTT
TRBJ1-5,TRBV2,once,NA,CASRAGFGNQPQHF,TGTGCCAGCAGGGCAGGGTTCGGCAATCAGCCCCAGCATTTT
TRBJ2-3,TRBV20-1,NA,TRBD2,CSASESGRKQDTQYF,TGCAGTGCTAGTGAGAGCGGGAGGAAACAAGATACGCAGTATTTT
TRBJ1-1,TRBV6-5,NA,NA,CASSYGRGTEAFF,TGTGCCAGCAGTTATGGCCGGGGAACTGAAGCTTTCTTT